The 17 T cell receptor beta chains listed next were all sequenced from one sample in a study of long-term antiretroviral therapy in people with HIV. Runs used v3.0 of the immunoSEQ assay and were done at survey level. The repertoire was sequenced with immunoSEQ multiplex PCR; TCRdb's copy has only in-frame clones and lacks some. The data hold 24,000 or so clones, with 90% to 95% observed a single time. Sequences were derived from unsorted PBMCs, sampled 4.8 to 5 years after starting antiretroviral therapy. Every receptor here comes from a woman aged 45 to 65 with HIV.

The rearrangement joins TRBV7-6 to TRBJ2-5; D uncertain. Germline loops: CDR1 SGHVS, CDR2 FNYEAQ. V was pared by 5 bases and J by 0 bases, with 4 bases between. This CDR3 contains 12 residues. The CDR3 DNA follows: TGTGCCAGCAGCCCTAACCAAGAGACCCAGTACTTC. Residues: CASSPNQETQYF.

The chain combines TRBV9 with TRBJ1-2; 8 positions agree with TRBD1. The CDR3 extends over 14 amino acids. The V gene end was trimmed by 4 bases and the J gene end by 4 bases; junction bases not matched to a gene: 6. Per the germline V gene, CDR1 is SGDLS and CDR2 is YYNGEE. DNA for the CDR3: TGTGCCAGCAGCTCTTCAGGGGGCAGCTATGGCTACACCTTC. This translates into CASSSSGGSYGYTF.

The rearrangement joins TRBV19 to TRBJ1-4; 7 bases map to TRBD1. The CDR3 runs to 15 residues. Trimming cost V 4 bases and J 6 bases; bases outside gene matches: 8. In germline, CDR1 is LNHDA, CDR2 SQIVND (reference sequence). The CDR3 nucleotides read TGTGCCAGTAGTACAACAGGGGAGGGGTATGAAAAACTGTTTTTT. Its translation: CASSTTGEGYEKLFF.

This chain joins TRBV5-1 and TRBJ2-3; 7 bases map to TRBD2. This CDR3 is built from 15 residues. V shed 1 base, J shed 0 bases, and the junction held 2 bases outside the gene matches. In germline, CDR1 is SGHRS, CDR2 YFSETQ. CDR3 sequence (DNA): TGCGCCAGCAGCTTGAGAGCGGGAAGCACAGATACGCAGTATTTT. The encoded protein is CASSLRAGSTDTQYF.

This chain links TRBV9 with TRBJ1-4; D gene uncertain. Trimming shortened V by 0 bases and J by 8 bases, and 8 bases separated the two germline ends. Per germline, CDR1 SGDLS and CDR2 YYNGEE. This CDR3 has 13 amino acids. The CDR3 spells CASSVGLVEKLFF. The CDR3 DNA sequence: TGTGCCAGCAGCGTAGGTCTCGTCGAAAAACTGTTTTTT.

V gene TRBV4-2 combines with J gene TRBJ2-2; perhaps TRBD1 as D (5 bases). Germline CDR1 is LGHNA and CDR2 is YNFKEQ. The CDR3 has 14 residues. V lost 0 bases and J 9 bases, leaving 11 bases between the germline ends. In nucleotides, the CDR3 is TGTGCCAGCAGCCAAGAGGGGCCAGCGCGGGAGCTGTTTTTT. Its translation is CASSQEGPARELFF.

The count of this clone is one. This chain uses TRBV6-1 with TRBJ2-7; 8 nucleotides line up with TRBD1. The ends lost 8 bases at V and 3 bases at J; junction bases unmatched: 12. Germline CDR1 and CDR2: MNHNS and SASEGT. The CDR3 length is 15 residues. The CDR3 sequence is CASRPEAGGIYEQYF. CDR3 nucleotides: TGTGCCAGCCGCCCTGAGGCAGGGGGCATCTACGAGCAGTACTTC.

This sequence joins TRBV5-4 and TRBJ1-2; no clear D. This CDR3 is built from 16 residues. The V end was cut by 4 bases, the J end by 8 bases, with 24 bases between. Germline V gene sequence: CDR1 SGHNT, CDR2 YYREEE (reference sequence). DNA for the CDR3: TGTGCCAGCAGCCCATCCCTCGGCGGAGGGTCGAAAGGCTACACCTTC. Translating it yields CASSPSLGGGSKGYTF.

The chain combines TRBV11-1 with TRBJ2-3; D is undetermined. Germline values: CDR1 SGHAT, CDR2 FQDESV (reference sequence). This CDR3 spans 14 amino acids. V shed 4 bases and J shed 3 bases, with 11 bases lying between them. CDR3 in amino acids: CASSYYSDTDTQYF. CDR3 coding DNA: TGTGCCAGCAGCTACTACAGCGATACAGATACGCAGTATTTT.

This clone came up once. The CDR3 spells CASGKAPTGVSYGYTF. The CDR3 coding sequence is TGTGCTAGTGGGAAGGCCCCGACAGGCGTAAGCTATGGCTACACCTTC. The chain employs TRBV12-5 and TRBJ1-2; TRBD1 is a possible D gene (6 bases). CDR3 size: 16 residues. CDR1 is LGHNT and CDR2 is FRNRAP in the germline V gene. V lost 6 bases, J lost 4 bases, and 21 bases lay in between.

CDR3: CASRGQGHRGYTF. CDR3 bases: TGTGCCAGCAGAGGACAGGGGCATCGGGGCTACACCTTC. V and J are TRBV11-2 and TRBJ1-2; 9 nucleotides match TRBD1. With V trimmed by 6 bases and J by 8 bases, 7 bases remained unmatched. There are 13 residues in the CDR3. In germline, CDR1 is SGHAT, CDR2 FQNNGV.

This sequence joins TRBV6-5 and TRBJ2-7; 13 positions match TRBD2. Germline CDR1 reads MNHEY; CDR2 reads SVGAGI. This CDR3 is built from 15 residues. V was clipped by 5 bases and J by 7 bases; unmatched bases: 8. CDR3 bases: TGTGCCAGCAGTACACCGGGACTAGCGGGAAGTGAGCAGTACTTC. Its translation is CASSTPGLAGSEQYF.

The chain carries TRBV11-3 and TRBJ2-3; no definite D call. The CDR3 contains 14 residues. Per germline, CDR1 SGHNT and CDR2 YENEEA. With 5 bases removed from V and 0 bases from J, the gap between germline ends came to 9 bases. Here the CDR3 reads CASSGYSSTDTQYF. The CDR3 bases are TGTGCCAGCAGCGGATACTCTAGCACAGATACGCAGTATTTT.

The chain links TRBV28 to TRBJ1-1, with 9 positions matching TRBD1. Germline V gene data show CDR1 as MDHEN and CDR2 as SYDVKM. This CDR3 comprises 18 residues. With 7 bases clipped from V and 0 bases from J, the junction kept 15 bases outside the gene matches. As DNA, the CDR3 is TGTGCCAGCACCCCCCTACAGGGGGCAGCGACCATGAACACTGAAGCTTTCTTT. Its translation: CASTPLQGAATMNTEAFF.

The rearrangement uses TRBV7-6 and TRBJ2-3; 13 nucleotides line up with TRBD2. The CDR3 covers 17 residues. Unmatched junction bases numbered 7, after V lost 7 bases and J lost 0 bases. The germline V gene encodes CDR1 SGHVS and CDR2 FNYEAQ. The CDR3 DNA reads as TGTGCCAGCACTTCCGGGACTAGCGGGGTTAGCACAGATACGCAGTATTTT. It specifies CASTSGTSGVSTDTQYF.

This chain joins TRBV6-6 and TRBJ1-2; possible D gene TRBD1, 5 bases. The CDR3 has 14 residues. V dropped 2 bases and J dropped 8 bases, with 15 bases sitting between them. Germline V lookup: CDR1 MNHNY, CDR2 SVGAGI (reference sequence). CDR3 nucleotides: TGTGCCAGCAGTTACCAGCCTGACAGTTTGGGCTACACCTTC. Its translation is CASSYQPDSLGYTF.

V is TRBV5-1 and J is TRBJ2-7; 8 bases are shared with TRBD2. CDR1 is SGHRS, CDR2 YFSETQ, per germline. CDR3 length: 17 residues. Trimming took 4 bases from V and 1 from J; bases not matched to a gene: 13. CDR3 DNA sequence: TGCGCCAGCAGCGTGGGAAGTGTAAGCGGGGGATCCTACGAGCAGTACTTC. It is translated as CASSVGSVSGGSYEQYF. The full variable domain, with the rest looked up from reference TRBV5-1 and TRBJ2-7, is KAGVTQTPRYLIKTRGQQVTLSCSPISGHRSVSWYQQTPGQGLQFLFEYFSETQRNKGNFPGRFSGRQFSNSRSEMNVSTLELGDSALYLCASSVGSVSGGSYEQYFGPGTRLTVT.